The clone carrying this TCR beta chain was seen a few times. Its antigen is undetermined. CD45RO/CCR7/CD25/CD127/CD95/CD27 staining was used to isolate CD4+ naive, central memory, regulatory and stem cell-like memory cells by sorting. The CDR3 length is 14 residues. Germline V CDR1 and CDR2: SNHLY, FYNNEI. Between the trimmed V and J ends, which lost 3 bases and 3 bases, there was a span of 10 bases. The data derive from a study of beta chain features in type 1 diabetes. Study overall: No patient-donor differences in age, gender, total cells or subset yield.

Study-wide results and caveats: Moderately but significantly shorter TCRB CDR3s were found in Type 1 diabetes patients in all four CD4+ subsets. The VDJ junctions of type 1 diabetes patients carried fewer insertions and more deletions.

The investigators reverse transcribed all of the isolated RNA, so they sequenced expressed TCRB transcripts. TCRdb's table, derived via immunoSEQ multiplex PCR, lists solely in-frame clones and lacks some. This table holds about 400,000 clones, roughly 12% found once. Sequenced sample: naive CD4+ T cells from blood. The J gene is TRBJ2-3, the V gene TRBV2, with no clear D. This TCR came from a woman under 30 with type 1 diabetes. Written as DNA, the CDR3 is TGTGCCAGCAGTGATGTGGTCAGGACAGATACGCAGTATTTT. It translates to CASSDVVRTDTQYF.